One T cell receptor beta chain is described in this entry. This entry comes from a study of T cell changes during pregnancy in multiple sclerosis. Using immunoSEQ multiplex PCR, the repertoire was profiled, and TCRdb retains in-frame clones only, with some absent. Of under 65,000 clones in the sample, about nine tenths were seen once. Looked up from germline, CDR1 is SGHNT and CDR2 is YYREEE (reference sequence). The CDR3 is 15 residues long. With 3 bases removed from V and 8 bases from J, the gap between germline ends came to 15 bases. This clonotype was sampled from a female donor with multiple sclerosis, enrolled in a pregnancy study. The sample was CD4+ T cells from peripheral blood mononuclear cells, taken in the third trimester of pregnancy. This chain connects TRBV5-4 to TRBJ1-6; possible D gene TRBD1, 6 bases. Here the CDR3 reads CASSSNRDTHSPLHF. DNA for the CDR3: TGTGCCAGCAGCTCTAACCGGGACACCCATTCACCCCTCCACTTT.